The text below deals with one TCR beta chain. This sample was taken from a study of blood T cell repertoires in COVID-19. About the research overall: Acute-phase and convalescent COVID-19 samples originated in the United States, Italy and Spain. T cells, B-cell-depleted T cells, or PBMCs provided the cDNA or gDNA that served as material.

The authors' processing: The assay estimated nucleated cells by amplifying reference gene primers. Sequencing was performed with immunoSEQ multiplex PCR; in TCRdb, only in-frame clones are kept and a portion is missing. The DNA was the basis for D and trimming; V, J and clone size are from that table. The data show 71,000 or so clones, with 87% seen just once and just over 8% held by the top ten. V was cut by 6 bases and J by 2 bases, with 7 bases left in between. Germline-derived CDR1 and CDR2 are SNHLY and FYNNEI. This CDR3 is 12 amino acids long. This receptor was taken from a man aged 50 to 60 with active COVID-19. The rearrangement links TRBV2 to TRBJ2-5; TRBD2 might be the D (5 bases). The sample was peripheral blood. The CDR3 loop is CASSGLQETQYF. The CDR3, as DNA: TGTGCCAGCAGCGGACTTCAAGAGACCCAGTACTTC. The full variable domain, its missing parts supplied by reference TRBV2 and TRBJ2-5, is EPEVTQTPSHQVTQMGQEVILRCVPISNHLYFYWYRQILGQKVEFLVSFYNNEISEKSEIFDDQFSVERPDGSNFTLKIRSTKLEDSAMYFCASSGLQETQYFGPGTRLLVL.